This T cell receptor (beta chain) came from a study of blood T cell repertoires in COVID-19. About the research overall: From the United States, Italy and Spain came samples of acute and convalescent COVID-19. T cells, B-cell-depleted T cells, or PBMCs provided the cDNA or gDNA that served as material.

CDR1 and CDR2 from the germline V gene are SQVTM and ANQGSEA. This CDR3 comprises 16 residues. Trimming removed 5 bases from V and 0 bases from J, with 20 bases in between. Clones were read by immunoSEQ multiplex PCR, and TCRdb kept only the in-frame ones, dropping some. The sample shows more than 100,000 clones, approximately 80% of them seen only once. The sample taken for sequencing was peripheral blood. The receptor comes from a woman between 65 and 79 years old with acute or convalescent COVID-19. The chain couples TRBV29-1 to TRBJ2-7; D is perhaps TRBD2 (6 bases). CDR3 in amino acids: CSVFGGGTDYSYEQYF. CDR3 coding DNA: TGCAGCGTTTTTGGAGGCGGGACGGATTACTCCTACGAGCAGTACTTC.